The T cell receptor beta chain described here comes from a study of T cell repertoires in cytomegalovirus infection. About the study: Based on public TCR beta signatures, there were indications of CMV infection and of a matching HLA type. Study-level points and caveats: Summed frequency of shared TCR beta families picked out CMV carriers who also had the relevant HLA. Across the ex vivo response, the dominant clonotypes were HLA-C-restricted CMV-specific TCR beta clonotypes.

Unmatched junction bases numbered 7, after V lost 5 bases and J lost 4 bases. In germline, CDR1 is SGHVS, CDR2 FQNEAQ. This CDR3 region has 15 residues. This clonotype was counted only a few times. What it binds is unknown. TCRdb used MiXCR to reprocess the reads, holding one entry per CDR3 protein. The sample has 100,000 to 150,000 distinct CDR3 sequences; 20% to 30% are singletons. The chain is built from TRBV7-8 and TRBJ2-3; 9 nucleotides line up with TRBD2. The sequencing sample was made of PBMCs, sequenced either directly or after in vitro stimulation (not recorded which). The source is a human donor in good health (CMV status not recorded). Some clones in this sample may be carry-over from other donors' samples. The CDR3 here is CASSTWTSEADTQYF. The CDR3 DNA sequence: TGTGCCAGCAGCACCTGGACTAGCGAAGCAGATACGCAGTATTTT.